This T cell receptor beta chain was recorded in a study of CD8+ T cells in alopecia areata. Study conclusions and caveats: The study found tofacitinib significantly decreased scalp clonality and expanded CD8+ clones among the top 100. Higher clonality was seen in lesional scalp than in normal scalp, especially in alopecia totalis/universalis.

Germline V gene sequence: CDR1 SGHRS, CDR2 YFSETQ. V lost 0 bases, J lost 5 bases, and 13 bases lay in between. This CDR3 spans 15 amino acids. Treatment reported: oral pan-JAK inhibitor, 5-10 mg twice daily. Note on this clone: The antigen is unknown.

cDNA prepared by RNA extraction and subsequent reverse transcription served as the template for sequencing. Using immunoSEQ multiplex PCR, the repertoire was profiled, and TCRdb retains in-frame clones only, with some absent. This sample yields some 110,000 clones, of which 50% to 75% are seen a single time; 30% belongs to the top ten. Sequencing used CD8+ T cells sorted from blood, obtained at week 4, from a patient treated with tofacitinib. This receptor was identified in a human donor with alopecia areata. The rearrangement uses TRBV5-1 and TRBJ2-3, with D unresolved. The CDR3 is CASSLGLSLGDTQYF. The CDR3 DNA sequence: TGCGCCAGCAGCTTGGGACTTTCATTAGGAGATACGCAGTATTTT.